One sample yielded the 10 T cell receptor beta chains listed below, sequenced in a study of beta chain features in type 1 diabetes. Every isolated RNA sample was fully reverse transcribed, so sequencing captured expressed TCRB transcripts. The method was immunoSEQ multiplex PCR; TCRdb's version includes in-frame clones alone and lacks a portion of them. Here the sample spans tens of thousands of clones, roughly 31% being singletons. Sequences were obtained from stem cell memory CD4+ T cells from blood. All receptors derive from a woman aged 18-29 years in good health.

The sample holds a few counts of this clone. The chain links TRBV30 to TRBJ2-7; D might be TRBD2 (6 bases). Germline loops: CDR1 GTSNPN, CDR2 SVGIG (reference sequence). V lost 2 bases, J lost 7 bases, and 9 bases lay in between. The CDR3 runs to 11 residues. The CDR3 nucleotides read TGTGCCTGGAGTATAGCGGCTGAGCAGTACTTC. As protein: CAWSIAAEQYF.

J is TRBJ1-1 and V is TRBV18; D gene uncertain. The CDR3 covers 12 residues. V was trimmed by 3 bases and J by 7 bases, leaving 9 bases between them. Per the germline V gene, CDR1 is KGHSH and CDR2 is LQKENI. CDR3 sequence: CASSPGVVEAFF. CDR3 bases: TGTGCCAGCTCACCGGGCGTTGTTGAAGCTTTCTTT.

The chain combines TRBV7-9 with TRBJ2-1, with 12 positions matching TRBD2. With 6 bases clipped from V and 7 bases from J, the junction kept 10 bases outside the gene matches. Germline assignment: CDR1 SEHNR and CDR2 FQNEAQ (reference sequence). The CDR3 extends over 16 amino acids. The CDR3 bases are TGTGCCAGCAGGCCTGGACTAGCGGGATGGGTAAATGAGCAGTTCTTC. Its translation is CASRPGLAGWVNEQFF.

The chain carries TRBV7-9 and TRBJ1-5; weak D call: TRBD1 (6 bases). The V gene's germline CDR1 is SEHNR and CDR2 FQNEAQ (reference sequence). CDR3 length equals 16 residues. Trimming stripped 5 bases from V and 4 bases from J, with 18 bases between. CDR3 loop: CASSQQGALENQPQHF. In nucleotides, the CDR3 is TGTGCCAGCAGCCAACAGGGAGCCCTTGAAAATCAGCCCCAGCATTTT.

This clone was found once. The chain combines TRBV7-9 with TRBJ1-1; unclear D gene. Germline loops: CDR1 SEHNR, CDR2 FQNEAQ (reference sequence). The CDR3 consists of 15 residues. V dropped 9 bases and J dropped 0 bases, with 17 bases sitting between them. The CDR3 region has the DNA TGTGCCAGTGCCCCGCCACGGGTCGTGAACACTGAAGCTTTCTTT. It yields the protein CASAPPRVVNTEAFF.

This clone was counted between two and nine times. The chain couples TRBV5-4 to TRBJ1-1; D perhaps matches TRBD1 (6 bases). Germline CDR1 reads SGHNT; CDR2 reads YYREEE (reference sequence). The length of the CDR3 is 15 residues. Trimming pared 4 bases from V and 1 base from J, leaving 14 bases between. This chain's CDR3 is CASSGATGTNTEAFF. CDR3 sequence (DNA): TGTGCCAGCAGCGGGGCTACAGGGACGAACACTGAAGCTTTCTTT.

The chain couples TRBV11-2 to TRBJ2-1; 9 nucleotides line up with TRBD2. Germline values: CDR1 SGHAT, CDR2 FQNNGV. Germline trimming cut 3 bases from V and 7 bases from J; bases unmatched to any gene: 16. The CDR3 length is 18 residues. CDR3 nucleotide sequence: TGTGCCAGCAGCTTGTTTCTGGCGGGAGGGAGGAAGTTGAATGAGCAGTTCTTC. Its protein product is CASSLFLAGGRKLNEQFF.

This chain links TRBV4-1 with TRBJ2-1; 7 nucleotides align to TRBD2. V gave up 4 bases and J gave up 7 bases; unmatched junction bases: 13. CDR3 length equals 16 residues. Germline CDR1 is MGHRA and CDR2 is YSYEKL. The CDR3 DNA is TGCGCCAGCAGCCCCGGTCCCTCCGGGGGGATGAATGAGCAGTTCTTC. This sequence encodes CASSPGPSGGMNEQFF.

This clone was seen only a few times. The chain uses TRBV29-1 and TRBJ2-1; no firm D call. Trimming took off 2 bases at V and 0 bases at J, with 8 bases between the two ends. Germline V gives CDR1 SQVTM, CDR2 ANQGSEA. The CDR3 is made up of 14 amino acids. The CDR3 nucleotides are TGCAGCGTTGAAATCTGGAGCTCCTACAATGAGCAGTTCTTC. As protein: CSVEIWSSYNEQFF.

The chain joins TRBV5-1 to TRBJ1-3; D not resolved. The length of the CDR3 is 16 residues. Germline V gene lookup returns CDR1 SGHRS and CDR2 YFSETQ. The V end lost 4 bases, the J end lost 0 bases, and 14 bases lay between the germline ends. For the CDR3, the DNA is TGCGCCAGCAGCGCCCTACGGGGATCCTCTGGAAACACCATATATTTT. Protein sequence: CASSALRGSSGNTIYF.